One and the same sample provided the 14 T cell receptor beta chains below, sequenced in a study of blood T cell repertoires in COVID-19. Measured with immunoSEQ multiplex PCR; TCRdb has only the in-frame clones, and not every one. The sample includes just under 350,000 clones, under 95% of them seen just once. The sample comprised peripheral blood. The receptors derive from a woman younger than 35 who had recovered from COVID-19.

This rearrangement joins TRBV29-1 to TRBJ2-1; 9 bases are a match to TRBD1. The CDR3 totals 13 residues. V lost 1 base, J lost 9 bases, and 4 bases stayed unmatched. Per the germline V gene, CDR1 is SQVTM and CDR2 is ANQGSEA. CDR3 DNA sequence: TGCAGCGTTGAAGGGACAGGGGTTTCTGAGCAGTTCTTC. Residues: CSVEGTGVSEQFF.

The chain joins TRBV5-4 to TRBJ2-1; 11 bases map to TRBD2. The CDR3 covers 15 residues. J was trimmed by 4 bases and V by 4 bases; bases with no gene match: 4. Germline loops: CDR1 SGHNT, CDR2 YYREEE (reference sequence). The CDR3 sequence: CASSPGTSGYNEQFF. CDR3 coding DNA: TGTGCCAGCAGCCCCGGGACTAGCGGTTACAATGAGCAGTTCTTC.

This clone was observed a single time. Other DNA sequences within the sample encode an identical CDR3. CDR3 in amino acids: CASSRDSYNEQFF. In DNA form, the CDR3 reads TGTGCCAGCAGCAGGGACAGCTACAATGAGCAGTTCTTC. The chain recombines TRBV6-5 with TRBJ2-1; 7 bases fit TRBD1. Germline V lookup: CDR1 MNHEY, CDR2 SVGAGI. With V trimmed by 6 bases and J by 3 bases, 2 bases remained unmatched. The CDR3 contains 13 residues.

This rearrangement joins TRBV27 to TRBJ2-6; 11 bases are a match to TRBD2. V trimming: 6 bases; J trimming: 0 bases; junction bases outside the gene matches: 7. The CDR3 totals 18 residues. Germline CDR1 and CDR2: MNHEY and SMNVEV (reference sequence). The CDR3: CASSSTTSGDSGANVLTF. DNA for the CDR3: TGTGCCAGCAGCTCTACGACTAGCGGGGACTCTGGGGCCAACGTCCTGACTTTC.

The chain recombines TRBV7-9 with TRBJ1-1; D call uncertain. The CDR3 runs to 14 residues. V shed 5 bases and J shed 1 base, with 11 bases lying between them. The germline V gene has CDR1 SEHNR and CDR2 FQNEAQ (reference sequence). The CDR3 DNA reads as TGTGCCAGCAGCCCCCCAGAGGCGAACACTGAAGCTTTCTTT. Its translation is CASSPPEANTEAFF.

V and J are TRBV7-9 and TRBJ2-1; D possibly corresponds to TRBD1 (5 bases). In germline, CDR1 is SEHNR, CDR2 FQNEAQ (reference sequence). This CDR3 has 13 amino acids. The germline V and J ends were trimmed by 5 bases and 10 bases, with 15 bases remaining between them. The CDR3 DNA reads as TGTGCCAGCAGCCCGAGGACAACCCCGGAGCAGTTCTTC. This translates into CASSPRTTPEQFF.

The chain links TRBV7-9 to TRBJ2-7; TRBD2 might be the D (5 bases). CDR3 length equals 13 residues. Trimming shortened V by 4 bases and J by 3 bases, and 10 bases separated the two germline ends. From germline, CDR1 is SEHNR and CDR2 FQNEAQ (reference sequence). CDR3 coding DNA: TGTGCCAGCAGCTCGGACGGAGGCTACGAGCAGTACGTC. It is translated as CASSSDGGYEQYV.

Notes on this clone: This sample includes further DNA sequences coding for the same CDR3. The CDR3, as DNA: TGCGCCAGCAGCCAAGCAGGGGGCTCCTACAATGAGCAGTTCTTC. Its protein is CASSQAGGSYNEQFF. The V and J genes are TRBV4-1 and TRBJ2-1; 7 nucleotides align to TRBD1. CDR3 length equals 15 residues. Germline V gene lookup returns CDR1 MGHRA and CDR2 YSYEKL. The trim removed 1 base at V and 0 bases at J, leaving 0 bases unmatched.

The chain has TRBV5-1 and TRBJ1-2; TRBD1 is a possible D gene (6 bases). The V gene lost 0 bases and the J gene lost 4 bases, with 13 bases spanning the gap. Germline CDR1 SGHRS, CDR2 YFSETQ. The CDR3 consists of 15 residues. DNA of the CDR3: TGCGCCAGCAGCTTGGGGGACACGATTTCCTATGGCTACACCTTC. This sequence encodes CASSLGDTISYGYTF.

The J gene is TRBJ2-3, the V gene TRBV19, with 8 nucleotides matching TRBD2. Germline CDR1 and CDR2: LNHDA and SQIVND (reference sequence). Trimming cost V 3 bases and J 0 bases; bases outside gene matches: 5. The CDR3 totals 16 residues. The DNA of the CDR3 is TGTGCCAGTAGTATGTTTAGCGGGATTAGCACAGATACGCAGTATTTT. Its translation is CASSMFSGISTDTQYF.

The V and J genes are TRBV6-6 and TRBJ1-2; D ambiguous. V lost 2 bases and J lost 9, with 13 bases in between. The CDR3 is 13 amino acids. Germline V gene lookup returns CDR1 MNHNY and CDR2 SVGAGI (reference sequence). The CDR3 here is CASSYGSTGSYTF. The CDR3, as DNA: TGTGCCAGCAGTTACGGTAGCACTGGTAGCTACACCTTC.

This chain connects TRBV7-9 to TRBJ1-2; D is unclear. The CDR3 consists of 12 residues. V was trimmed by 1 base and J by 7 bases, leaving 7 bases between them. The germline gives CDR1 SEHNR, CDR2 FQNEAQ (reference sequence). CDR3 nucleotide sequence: TGTGCCAGCAGCTTAGAATCGCGTGGCTACACCTTC. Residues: CASSLESRGYTF.

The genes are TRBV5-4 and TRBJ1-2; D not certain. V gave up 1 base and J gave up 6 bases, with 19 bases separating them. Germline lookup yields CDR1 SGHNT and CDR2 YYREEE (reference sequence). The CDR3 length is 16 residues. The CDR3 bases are TGTGCCAGCAGCTTGAAGCGGGAGCGGTTGTCGGATGGCTACACCTTC. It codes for CASSLKRERLSDGYTF.

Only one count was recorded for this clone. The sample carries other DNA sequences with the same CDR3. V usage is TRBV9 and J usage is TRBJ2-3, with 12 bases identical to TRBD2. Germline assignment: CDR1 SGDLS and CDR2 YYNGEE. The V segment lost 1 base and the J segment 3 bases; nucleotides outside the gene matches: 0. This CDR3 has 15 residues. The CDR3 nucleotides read TGTGCCAGCAGCGTAACTAGCGGGAGGACAGATACGCAGTATTTT. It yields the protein CASSVTSGRTDTQYF.